A selection of T cell receptor beta chains follows, all from one sample in a study of T cell repertoires in cytomegalovirus infection. TCRdb redid the calling of the reads with MiXCR, one entry per CDR3 protein. The repertoire has about half a million distinct CDR3 sequences, around 35% of them found once; the top ten carry about 17%. Their specific antigens are unknown. The specimen was cultured PBMCs, collected from culture after CMV antigen stimulation. These receptors were taken from a human donor in good health (CMV status not recorded). Some clones in this sample may be carry-over from other donors' samples. Each CDR3 is given with its conserved first and last residue. The D gene is left open where the match is weak. Rows may omit the clone size; those that give it use once, few, many or a size class.

clone size,D gene,V gene,J gene,CDR3 DNA,CDR3 protein
many,NA,TRBV3-1,TRBJ1-3,TGTGCCAGCAGCCAAAGTCGGGATAGCTCTGGAAACACCATATATTTT,CASSQSRDSSGNTIYF
many,NA,TRBV7-2,TRBJ2-7,TGTGCCAGCAGCTTAGTGGACGGGAGCTACGAGCAGTACTTC,CASSLVDGSYEQYF
NA,NA,TRBV12-3/TRBV12-4,TRBJ1-2,TGTGCCAGCACCCGACACGCGACTAACTATGGCTACACCTTC,CASTRHATNYGYTF
once,TRBD1,TRBV7-4,TRBJ2-1,TGTGCCAGCAGCTTAGGGACAGGGGAGCAGTTCTTC,CASSLGTGEQFF
many,NA,TRBV11-2,TRBJ2-3,TGTGCCAGCAGCCCACAATTGCTGTGGGGGAAATCGGATACGCAGTATTTT,CASSPQLLWGKSDTQYF
NA,TRBD2,TRBV2,TRBJ2-3,TGTGCCATGCAGCGGGAGGGCCAGATAGATACGCAGTATTTT,CAMQREGQIDTQYF
NA,NA,TRBV12-3/TRBV12-4,TRBJ2-1,TGTGCCAGCAGTCAACTAGGGAGAAAGGGTGAGCAGTTCTTC,CASSQLGRKGEQFF
NA,NA,TRBV7-2,TRBJ1-6,TGTGCCAGCAGCTTAGGGGGAAGCAATTCACCCCTCCACTTT,CASSLGGSNSPLHF
NA,NA,TRBV3-1,TRBJ1-1,TGTGCCAGCAGCCAAGCGGGTTACACTGAAGCTTTCTTT,CASSQAGYTEAFF
few,TRBD1,TRBV6-1,TRBJ1-1,TGTGCCAGCAGTCGGACAGGGGTTGGTGAAGCTTTCTTT,CASSRTGVGEAFF
many,TRBD1,TRBV7-2,TRBJ1-6,TGTGCCAGCAGCTTACCCCGGGGACAGGGTAATTCACCCCTCCACTTT,CASSLPRGQGNSPLHF
NA,NA,TRBV20-1,TRBJ2-4,TGCAGTGCTCAAACAGGGGAGGACATTCAGTACTTC,CSAQTGEDIQYF
NA,TRBD2,TRBV28,TRBJ2-7,TGTGCCAGCAGCCCTCCCACTGGCGGGAGTGGATCCTACGAGCAGTACTTC,CASSPPTGGSGSYEQYF
NA,TRBD1,TRBV6-1,TRBJ1-1,TGTGCCAGCAGTGAGGGACAGGTGAACACTGAAGCTTTCTTT,CASSEGQVNTEAFF
few,NA,TRBV4-1,TRBJ2-1,TGCGCCAGCAGCCAAGATCTGGGTAGAAAATACAATGAGCAGTTCTTC,CASSQDLGRKYNEQFF
NA,NA,TRBV28,TRBJ2-7,TGTGCCAGCAAGGGGGTGGGGGCGGGATGGGAGCAGTACTTC,CASKGVGAGWEQYF
NA,NA,TRBV20-1,TRBJ1-4,TGCAGTGCTACCCATCGCGGGGGCGGTGAAGACAAACTGTTTTTT,CSATHRGGGEDKLFF
few,TRBD2,TRBV12-3/TRBV12-4,TRBJ2-2,TGTGCCAGCAGTTCGACCAAGGGACTAGCGGGATCCACCGGGGAGCTGTTTTTT,CASSSTKGLAGSTGELFF
NA,TRBD1,TRBV5-4,TRBJ1-1,TGTGCCAGCACGCACGACAGGGTAAGGCTTCGCACTGAAGCTTTCTTT,CASTHDRVRLRTEAFF
NA,NA,TRBV13,TRBJ1-1,TGTGCCAGCAGCTTAGAATTCAGCAATGAAGCTTTCTTT,CASSLEFSNEAFF
medium-sized,NA,TRBV7-2,TRBJ2-5,TGTGCCAGCAGCTTAGGACCAGAGGGACGAGAGACCCAGTACTTC,CASSLGPEGRETQYF
few,TRBD1,TRBV10-3,TRBJ2-5,TGTGCCATCGGCGGACAGGCGACGTACCAAGAGACCCAGTACTTC,CAIGGQATYQETQYF
NA,NA,TRBV19,TRBJ2-5,TGTGCCAGTAGGCTCCACGGGTTCTTGGAGACCCAGTACTTC,CASRLHGFLETQYF
many,NA,TRBV7-2,TRBJ2-1,TGTGCCAGCAGCTTAGAAGTCCTAGGGTCCAATGAGCAGTTCTTC,CASSLEVLGSNEQFF
few,NA,TRBV7-9,TRBJ2-1,TGTGCCAGCAGCTTAGTCTTAGGGTCAAATGAGCAGTTCTTC,CASSLVLGSNEQFF
NA,NA,TRBV24-1,TRBJ2-5,TGTGCCACCAGTGATCAGGGCGGGGAGACCCAGTACTTC,CATSDQGGETQYF
many,NA,TRBV12-3/TRBV12-4,TRBJ2-7,TGTGCCAGCAGCCCTAGGGGTTACGAGCAGTACTTC,CASSPRGYEQYF
NA,NA,TRBV27,TRBJ2-5,TGTGCCAGCAGTCCTTCCGGAACAGTGGCCCGAAAGTACTTC,CASSPSGTVARKYF
NA,NA,TRBV4-1,TRBJ1-5,TGCGCCAGCAGCCAAGCAGGGGCCGGCAATCAGCCCCAGCATTTT,CASSQAGAGNQPQHF
many,NA,TRBV7-8,TRBJ1-1,TGTGCCAGCAGCTTAGGCAGGAACACTGAAGCTTTCTTT,CASSLGRNTEAFF
NA,TRBD2,TRBV6-2/TRBV6-3,TRBJ2-7,TGTGCCAGCGGAGGAACTAGCGCCTCCTACGAGCAGTACTTC,CASGGTSASYEQYF
NA,TRBD1,TRBV19,TRBJ1-5,TGTGCCAGTAGTGTACAGGGGCAAGGTCAGCCCCAGCATTTT,CASSVQGQGQPQHF
few,NA,TRBV6-2/TRBV6-3,TRBJ2-1,TGTGCCAGCAGTTCCTTCGGGGCGGGAGACAGGTGGAACAATGAGCAGTTCTTC,CASSSFGAGDRWNNEQFF
NA,NA,TRBV7-8,TRBJ1-1,TGTGCCAGCAGCTTAGGTGGGGGGTACGTGGAAGCTTTCTTT,CASSLGGGYVEAFF
NA,NA,TRBV19,TRBJ2-1,TGTGCCAGTAGTATATGGGGGGTTGGGAATGAGCAGTTCTTC,CASSIWGVGNEQFF
NA,TRBD2,TRBV12-3/TRBV12-4,TRBJ2-7,TGTGCCAGCAGCCGCGGCACTAGCGGCTACGAGCAGTACTTC,CASSRGTSGYEQYF
few,NA,TRBV7-2,TRBJ2-1,TGTGCCAGCAGCTTAAGGTCCCTAGCCAAGGTAGTGAATGAGCAGTTCTTC,CASSLRSLAKVVNEQFF
NA,TRBD2,TRBV7-3,TRBJ2-3,TGTGCCAGCGGCCGGACTAGCGGCACAGATACGCAGTATTTT,CASGRTSGTDTQYF
NA,TRBD2,TRBV20-1,TRBJ2-7,TGCAGTGCTAGAGATATCGCGGGAGGGTCGGCCGAGCAGTACTTC,CSARDIAGGSAEQYF
NA,TRBD2,TRBV20-1,TRBJ2-1,TGCAGTGCAAGACCGGGACTAGGGCACAATGAGCAGTTCTTC,CSARPGLGHNEQFF
NA,TRBD1,TRBV6-1,TRBJ2-7,TGTGCCAGCAGTGAAGCCTTACTTTTTGGACAGGGGACCTACGAGCAGTACTTC,CASSEALLFGQGTYEQYF
NA,TRBD1,TRBV5-6,TRBJ2-1,TGTGCCAGCAGCTTCAGCGGACAGGGCGGGGATTACAATGAGCAGTTCTTC,CASSFSGQGGDYNEQFF
NA,NA,TRBV2,TRBJ1-1,TGTGCCAGCATCTACGGGGCAGGGGAGAACACTGAAGCTTTCTTT,CASIYGAGENTEAFF
few,TRBD2,TRBV7-3,TRBJ2-3,TGTGCCAGCAGCCAGGGACTAGCGGGGGCCACAGATACGCAGTATTTT,CASSQGLAGATDTQYF
NA,NA,TRBV7-2,TRBJ2-2,TGTGCCAGCAGCCCTTGGGCGTCCACCGGGGAGCTGTTTTTT,CASSPWASTGELFF
NA,NA,TRBV7-3,TRBJ1-6,TGTGCCAGCAGCTCCCGAGGGGTCAGACTCCACTTT,CASSSRGVRLHF
few,TRBD2,TRBV27,TRBJ2-1,TGTGCCAGCAAGAGGACTAGCGGACGTAATGAGCAGTTCTTC,CASKRTSGRNEQFF
NA,NA,TRBV28,TRBJ2-7,TGTGCCAGCAGTTTATCCGGGGGACCCTACGAGCAGTACTTC,CASSLSGGPYEQYF
few,NA,TRBV25-1,TRBJ1-1,TGTGCCAGCAGTGAATATGCAATGAACACTGAAGCTTTCTTT,CASSEYAMNTEAFF
few,NA,TRBV6-2/TRBV6-3,TRBJ2-7,TGTGCCAGCACTTCCGCGGGACCCTACGAGCAGTACTTC,CASTSAGPYEQYF
NA,NA,TRBV29-1,TRBJ1-1,TGCAGCGTTGGAATGTTGTTCAGCAACACTGAAGCTTTCTTT,CSVGMLFSNTEAFF
few,TRBD2,TRBV6-2/TRBV6-3,TRBJ2-5,TGTGCCAGCAGTCCCCTCCCGAGTGCGGGAGGGCGCCGGTACTTC,CASSPLPSAGGRRYF
NA,TRBD2,TRBV7-4,TRBJ2-7,TGTGCCAGCAGCTTAGTGGGACTACGAGCCTACGAGCAGTACTTC,CASSLVGLRAYEQYF
NA,TRBD1,TRBV20-1,TRBJ2-1,TGCAGTGCTAGAGCGCTTCGGGGACAGGACAATGAGCAGTTCTTC,CSARALRGQDNEQFF
few,NA,TRBV7-9,TRBJ2-7,TGTGCCAGCAGCTTGGGCAGGGGAACATACGAGCAGTACTTC,CASSLGRGTYEQYF
NA,NA,TRBV6-2/TRBV6-3,TRBJ2-5,TGTGCCAGCAGTCCTGGACAGTCGCCAAGAGGGACCCAGTACTTC,CASSPGQSPRGTQYF
NA,NA,TRBV4-3,TRBJ2-3,TGCGCCAGCAGCCAAGAGGCGCAAGGGGTCACAGATACGCAGTATTTT,CASSQEAQGVTDTQYF
few,TRBD1,TRBV2,TRBJ2-7,TGTGCCAGCGACAGGGTAGACGAGCAGTACTTC,CASDRVDEQYF
few,NA,TRBV28,TRBJ2-5,TGTGCCAGCAGTTCAGGTCAAGAGACCCAGTACTTC,CASSSGQETQYF
NA,NA,TRBV6-5,TRBJ1-1,TGTGCCAGCAGTTACTCGACTAGGACTGAAGCTTTCTTT,CASSYSTRTEAFF